The clone carrying this T cell receptor (beta chain) was picked up a small number of times. This entry belongs to a study of response to subunit inactivated influenza vaccine. Germline-derived CDR1 and CDR2 are SGHAT and FQNNGV. V gave up 3 bases and J gave up 0 bases; unmatched junction bases: 9. CDR3 size: 20 residues. TCRdb analysed the RT-PCR reads with MiXCR anew, one entry per CDR3 protein. Of approximately 500,000 distinct CDR3 sequences in the sample, 13% to 15% are singletons; the top ten hold roughly 11%. This rearrangement joins TRBV11-2 to TRBJ2-1, with 15 bases identical to TRBD2. The TCR comes from a man in his fifties who received an inactivated influenza vaccine. This material consisted of PBMCs from blood, taken roughly 12 days after vaccination. The CDR3 DNA sequence: TGTGCCAGCAGCTTGCCGGGACTAGCGGGGGGACGACACTCCTACAATGAGCAGTTCTTC. Protein: CASSLPGLAGGRHSYNEQFF.